These 7 T cell receptor beta chains were all obtained from the same sample, sequenced in a study of T cell changes during pregnancy in multiple sclerosis. Sequenced by immunoSEQ multiplex PCR; TCRdb stores in-frame clones only, minus some. The sample has approximately 41,000 clones; less than 95% are singletons. Sequencing used CD8+ T cells from peripheral blood mononuclear cells, obtained in the first trimester of pregnancy. Every receptor here comes from a female donor with multiple sclerosis, enrolled in a pregnancy study.

This clone is a singleton in its sample. The V gene is TRBV11-2, the J gene TRBJ1-1, with D possibly matching TRBD1 (5 bases). This CDR3 has 13 amino acids. V dropped 0 bases and J dropped 7 bases, with 9 bases sitting between them. The germline CDR1 and CDR2 sequences are SGHAT and FQNNGV. The CDR3 reads CASSLDPGVEAFF. DNA for the CDR3: TGTGCCAGCAGCTTAGATCCGGGGGTTGAAGCTTTCTTT. The full variable domain, its missing parts supplied by reference TRBV11-2 and TRBJ1-1, is EAGVAQSPRYKIIEKRQSVAFWCNPISGHATLYWYQQILGQGPKLLIQFQNNGVVDDSQLPKDRFSAERLKGVDSTLKIQPAKLEDSAVYLCASSLDPGVEAFFGQGTRLTVV.

The chain links TRBV6-6 to TRBJ1-1; 8 bases fit TRBD1. The V gene end was trimmed by 7 bases and the J gene end by 5 bases; junction bases not matched to a gene: 6. The CDR3 is 13 amino acids. Germline V gene lookup returns CDR1 MNHNY and CDR2 SVGAGI (reference sequence). CDR3 in amino acids: CASTQGALTEAFF. The DNA of the CDR3 is TGTGCCAGCACCCAGGGGGCTCTGACTGAAGCTTTCTTT.

The chain is built from TRBV9 and TRBJ1-2; a possible D gene is TRBD1 (5 bases). The CDR3 totals 16 residues. Deletions cut 2 bases from V and 0 bases from J, with 14 bases between. Germline CDR1 and CDR2: SGDLS and YYNGEE. Written as DNA, the CDR3 is TGTGCCAGCAGCGTGAGCAGGACATATACTAACTATGGCTACACCTTC. This encodes CASSVSRTYTNYGYTF.

The chain couples TRBV5-4 to TRBJ2-2; D gene uncertain. The V gene lost 1 base and the J gene lost 6 bases, with 4 bases spanning the gap. CDR1 is SGHNT, CDR2 YYREEE, per germline (reference sequence). The CDR3 runs to 12 residues. CDR3 nucleotide sequence: TGTGCCAGCAGCTTGCGGTCCGGGGAGCTGTTTTTT. Protein product: CASSLRSGELFF.

V usage is TRBV5-8 and J usage is TRBJ1-5; D is ambiguous. The germline V and J ends were trimmed by 1 base and 1 base, with 6 bases remaining between them. Germline lookup yields CDR1 SGHTS and CDR2 YDEGEE. CDR3 length: 14 residues. The CDR3 spells CASSLTQSNQPQHF. CDR3 nucleotide sequence: TGTGCCAGCAGCTTGACGCAGAGCAATCAGCCCCAGCATTTT.

The chain uses TRBV5-1 and TRBJ2-1; 16 bases map to TRBD2. With V trimmed by 4 bases and J by 8 bases, 3 bases remained unmatched. This CDR3 has 15 amino acids. Germline V gene lookup returns CDR1 SGHRS and CDR2 YFSETQ. The CDR3 DNA reads as TGCGCCAGCAGCGAGGGACTAGCGGGAGGGGATGAGCAGTTCTTC. It encodes CASSEGLAGGDEQFF.

The V and J genes are TRBV5-6 and TRBJ1-3; TRBD1 is a possible D gene (5 bases). Germline CDR1 SGHDT, CDR2 YYEEEE. The CDR3 runs 17 residues. With 3 bases removed from V and 1 base from J, the gap between germline ends came to 17 bases. The CDR3 nucleotides read TGTGCCAGCAGCTGGCGACAGAACAGCATATCTGGAAACACCATATATTTT. Encoded protein: CASSWRQNSISGNTIYF.